This TCR beta chain was captured in a study of breast tumors, draining lymph nodes, adjacent tissues. Study-wide findings and caveats: Compared with basal-like, luminal-like tumors shared significantly more repertoire with nontumor tissue. The lymph node origin of tumor T cells was framed as consistent with a hypothesis, not demonstrated.

Turning to this clonotype: The antigen is undetermined.

TCRdb redid the calling of the multiplex PCR reads with MiXCR, one entry per CDR3 protein. The sample consists of 20,000 to 25,000 distinct CDR3 sequences, 64% of them appearing once. Germline CDR1 is DFQATT and CDR2 is SNEGSKA (reference sequence). The CDR3 runs to 14 residues. The germline V and J ends were trimmed by 3 bases and 0 bases, with 10 bases remaining between them. V and J are TRBV20-1 and TRBJ2-3; D is perhaps TRBD1 or TRBD2 (5 bases each). Specimen: tumor-adjacent breast tissue. This clonotype was sampled from a female donor with breast cancer. Some clones in this sample may be carry-over from other donors' samples. This CDR3 is CSARTGRSTDTQYF. The DNA for the CDR3 is TGCAGTGCTAGGACGGGACGGAGCACAGATACGCAGTATTTT.